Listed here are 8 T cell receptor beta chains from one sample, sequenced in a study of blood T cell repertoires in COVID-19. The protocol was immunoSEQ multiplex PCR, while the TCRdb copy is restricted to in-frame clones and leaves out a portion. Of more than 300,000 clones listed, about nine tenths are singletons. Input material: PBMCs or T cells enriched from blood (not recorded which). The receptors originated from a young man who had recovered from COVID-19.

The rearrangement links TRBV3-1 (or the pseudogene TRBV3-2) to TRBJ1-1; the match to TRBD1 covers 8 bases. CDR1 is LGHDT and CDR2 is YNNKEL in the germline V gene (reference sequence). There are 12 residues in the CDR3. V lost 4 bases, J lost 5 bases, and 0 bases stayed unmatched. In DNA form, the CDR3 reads TGTGCCAGCAGCCGGACAGGGACTGAAGCTTTCTTT. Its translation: CASSRTGTEAFF.

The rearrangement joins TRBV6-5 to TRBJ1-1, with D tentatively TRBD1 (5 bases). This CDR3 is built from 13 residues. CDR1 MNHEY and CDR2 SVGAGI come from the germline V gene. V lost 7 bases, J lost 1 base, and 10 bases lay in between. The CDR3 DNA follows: TGTGCCAGCACCGCGGGGCGGAACACTGAAGCTTTCTTT. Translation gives CASTAGRNTEAFF.

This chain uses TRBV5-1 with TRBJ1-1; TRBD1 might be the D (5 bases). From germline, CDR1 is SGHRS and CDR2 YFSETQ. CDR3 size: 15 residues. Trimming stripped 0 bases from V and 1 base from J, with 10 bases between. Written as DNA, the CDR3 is TGCGCCAGCAGCTTGGTCGCGCAGGGGAACACTGAAGCTTTCTTT. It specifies CASSLVAQGNTEAFF.

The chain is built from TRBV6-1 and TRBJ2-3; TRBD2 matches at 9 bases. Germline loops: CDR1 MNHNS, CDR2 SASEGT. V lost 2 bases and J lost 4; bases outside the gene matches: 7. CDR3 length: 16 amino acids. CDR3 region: CASSESLAGGPDTQYF. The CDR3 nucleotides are TGTGCCAGCAGTGAATCGTTGGCGGGGGGGCCAGATACGCAGTATTTT.

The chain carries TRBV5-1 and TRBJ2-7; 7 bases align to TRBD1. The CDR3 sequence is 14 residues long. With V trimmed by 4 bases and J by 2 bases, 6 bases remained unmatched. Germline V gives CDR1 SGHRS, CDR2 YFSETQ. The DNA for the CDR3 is TGCGCCAGCAGCGGGTGGACAGGTACCTACGAGCAGTACTTC. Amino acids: CASSGWTGTYEQYF.

The CDR3: CASSLTRDRVPVDGYTF. CDR3 coding DNA: TGTGCCAGCAGCTTAACCCGGGACAGGGTTCCGGTCGATGGCTACACCTTC. V usage is TRBV7-2 and J usage is TRBJ1-2; TRBD1 matches at 9 bases. Trimming cost V 2 bases and J 6 bases; bases outside gene matches: 13. Germline-derived CDR1 and CDR2 are SGHTA and FQGNSA. This CDR3 region has 17 residues.

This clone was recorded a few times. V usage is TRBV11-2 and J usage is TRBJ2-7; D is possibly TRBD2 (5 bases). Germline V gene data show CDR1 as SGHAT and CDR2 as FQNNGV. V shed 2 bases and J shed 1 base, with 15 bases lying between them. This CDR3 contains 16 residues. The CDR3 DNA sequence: TGTGCCAGCAGCTTAACCGAGGGCTCCGGATCCTACGAGCAGTACTTC. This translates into CASSLTEGSGSYEQYF.

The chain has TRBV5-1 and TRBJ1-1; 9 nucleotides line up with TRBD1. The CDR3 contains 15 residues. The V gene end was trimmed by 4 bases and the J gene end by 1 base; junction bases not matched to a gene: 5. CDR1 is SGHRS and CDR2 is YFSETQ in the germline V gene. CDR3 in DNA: TGCGCCAGCAGCAACCCGGACAGGGGGAACACTGAAGCTTTCTTT. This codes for CASSNPDRGNTEAFF. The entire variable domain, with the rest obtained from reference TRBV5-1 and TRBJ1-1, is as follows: KAGVTQTPRYLIKTRGQQVTLSCSPISGHRSVSWYQQTPGQGLQFLFEYFSETQRNKGNFPGRFSGRQFSNSRSEMNVSTLELGDSALYLCASSNPDRGNTEAFFGQGTRLTVV.